Included here is one T cell receptor beta chain sequence, with context. The data originate from a study of blood T cell repertoires in COVID-19. Background on the study: In each case, the material was cDNA or gDNA derived from T cells, B-cell-depleted T cells, or PBMCs.

Using immunoSEQ multiplex PCR, the repertoire was profiled, and TCRdb retains in-frame clones only, with some absent. The table shows under 200,000 clones, with about 84% occurring only once. Germline V gives CDR1 SGHRS, CDR2 YFSETQ. Trimming removed 4 bases from V and 5 bases from J, with 24 bases in between. The CDR3 has 17 amino acids. The chain is built from TRBV5-1 and TRBJ2-5; D possibly corresponds to TRBD1 (7 bases). Sequences were obtained from peripheral blood. The sequence was collected from a woman in her twenties or thirties with acute or convalescent COVID-19. The CDR3 sequence is CASSPTLSAGGSETQYF. The DNA of the CDR3 is TGCGCCAGCAGCCCCACGCTATCGGCAGGGGGGAGCGAGACCCAGTACTTC.